A selection of T cell receptor beta chains follows, all from one sample in a study of shared clonotypes between healthy human individuals. The repertoire was sequenced with immunoSEQ multiplex PCR; TCRdb's copy has only in-frame clones and lacks some. The sample has 2 million to 2.5 million clones, 92% seen once; the top ten hold 0.37%. The sequenced material came from naive CD4+ T cells from PBMCs. The receptor set was obtained from a man aged 18 to 35 in good health. Some clones in this sample may be carry-over from other donors' samples. CDR3s include the opening cysteine and the closing phenylalanine or tryptophan. D genes are given only for firm matches. Some rows have no size entry. The others give once, few or many, or a class for an expanded clone.

v_gene,d_gene,j_gene,abundance,len,CDR3aa,CDR3nt
TRBV5-1,-,TRBJ2-5,-,13,CASSKDPQETQYF,TGCGCCAGCAGTAAAGACCCACAAGAGACCCAGTACTTC
TRBV7-2,-,TRBJ1-5,-,14,CASSSRALRWPQHF,TGTGCCAGCAGCTCCCGGGCACTTCGGTGGCCCCAGCATTTT
TRBV10-3,-,TRBJ2-1,-,15,CAISGAGDAYNEQFF,TGTGCCATCAGTGGGGCAGGGGATGCCTACAATGAGCAGTTCTTC
TRBV5-6,-,TRBJ2-3,-,13,CASSPAGTDTQYF,TGTGCCAGCAGCCCCGCGGGCACAGATACGCAGTATTTT
TRBV7-2,-,TRBJ2-2,-,17,CASSLDRRDKNTGELFF,TGTGCCAGCAGCTTAGATCGTCGGGACAAGAACACCGGGGAGCTGTTTTTT
TRBV27,-,TRBJ2-1,-,16,CASSLVAANRNNEQFF,TGTGCCAGCAGTTTGGTAGCGGCCAACAGGAACAATGAGCAGTTCTTC
TRBV28,-,TRBJ2-7,-,12,CASRALGYEQYF,TGTGCCAGCAGGGCACTGGGGTACGAGCAGTACTTC
TRBV4-2,TRBD2,TRBJ2-7,once,21,CASSQVISGTPTSGSPYEQYF,TGTGCCAGCAGCCAAGTCATCTCCGGGACACCGACTAGCGGGAGTCCCTACGAGCAGTACTTC
TRBV7-7,-,TRBJ2-2,once,12,CASAAETGELFF,TGTGCCAGCGCGGCGGAGACCGGGGAGCTGTTTTTT
TRBV6-1,TRBD1,TRBJ1-2,-,13,CASSEETGIGYTF,TGTGCCAGCAGTGAGGAGACAGGGATCGGCTACACCTTC
TRBV5-1,-,TRBJ2-3,-,15,CASREGTRSTDTQYF,TGCGCCAGCAGGGAGGGGACTCGGAGCACAGATACGCAGTATTTT
TRBV19,-,TRBJ1-1,once,17,CASSIGYSKLMNTEAFF,TGTGCCAGTAGTATCGGATACTCCAAGCTAATGAACACTGAAGCTTTCTTT
TRBV5-1,-,TRBJ2-7,-,15,CASSPPAGDFGEQYF,TGCGCCAGCAGCCCCCCTGCAGGGGACTTCGGTGAGCAGTACTTC
TRBV20-1,-,TRBJ2-3,-,10,CSATVDTQYF,TGCAGTGCTACTGTGGATACGCAGTATTTT
TRBV7-6,TRBD1,TRBJ2-1,-,17,CASSSRRFGQGYNEQFF,TGTGCCAGCAGCTCCCGTCGGTTCGGACAGGGATACAATGAGCAGTTCTTC
TRBV5-1,-,TRBJ1-3,-,13,CASSLEEANTIYF,TGCGCCAGCAGCTTGGAGGAGGCAAACACCATATATTTT
TRBV19,-,TRBJ2-1,-,14,CASSGQGLYNEQFF,TGTGCCAGTTCAGGACAAGGACTTTACAATGAGCAGTTCTTC
TRBV18,-,TRBJ2-7,-,12,CASSPSLGEQYF,TGTGCCAGCTCACCGAGCCTTGGGGAGCAGTACTTC
TRBV4-3,TRBD2,TRBJ2-3,once,15,CASSPLAGVGDTQYF,TGCGCCAGCAGCCCACTAGCGGGAGTGGGAGATACGCAGTATTTT
TRBV7-8,TRBD1,TRBJ1-4,-,15,CASSLEGTGWEKLFF,TGTGCCAGCAGCTTAGAAGGGACAGGTTGGGAAAAACTGTTTTTT
TRBV15,-,TRBJ2-7,-,14,CATSRVRSSYEQYF,TGTGCCACCAGCAGAGTTCGAAGCTCCTACGAGCAGTACTTC
TRBV11-2,TRBD1,TRBJ2-3,once,16,CASSLGQGGSTDTQYF,TGTGCCAGCAGTCTAGGACAGGGGGGCAGCACAGATACGCAGTATTTT
TRBV9,-,TRBJ1-5,-,13,CASSAGLNQPQHF,TGTGCCAGCAGCGCGGGACTTAATCAGCCCCAGCATTTT
TRBV28,TRBD1,TRBJ1-2,-,15,CASKSRDRVRYGYTF,TGTGCCAGCAAATCTAGGGACAGGGTACGGTATGGCTACACCTTC
TRBV27,-,TRBJ2-7,-,14,CASTLSRNSYEQYF,TGTGCCAGCACCTTATCGAGAAATAGCTACGAGCAGTACTTC
TRBV11-2,TRBD1,TRBJ2-5,-,15,CASSFVAGQGQTQYF,TGTGCCAGCAGCTTCGTGGCGGGACAGGGTCAGACCCAGTACTTC
TRBV18,-,TRBJ1-5,-,13,CASSRDSNQPQHF,TGTGCCAGCTCACGGGACAGCAATCAGCCCCAGCATTTT
TRBV4-2,-,TRBJ2-2,-,16,CASSQFSGTNTGELFF,TGTGCCAGCAGCCAATTTAGCGGAACGAACACCGGGGAGCTGTTTTTT
TRBV7-2,-,TRBJ2-7,-,14,CASSSSRAVYEQYF,TGTGCCAGCAGCTCCTCGAGGGCGGTATACGAGCAGTACTTC
TRBV7-2,-,TRBJ1-5,-,14,CASSLMSGNQPQHF,TGTGCCAGCAGCTTAATGTCGGGCAATCAGCCCCAGCATTTT
TRBV25-1,TRBD1,TRBJ1-4,-,13,CASRQGLYEKLFF,TGTGCCAGCAGACAGGGGCTTTATGAAAAACTGTTTTTT
TRBV27,-,TRBJ1-3,-,14,CASSPYQAGNTIYF,TGTGCCAGCAGTCCCTACCAGGCTGGAAACACCATATATTTT
TRBV12-2,-,TRBJ2-5,-,16,CASRPGTGGWGETQYF,TGTGCAAGTCGCCCTGGGACAGGGGGCTGGGGAGAGACCCAGTACTTC
TRBV6-1,-,TRBJ2-2,-,16,CASSDGRGPNTGELFF,TGTGCCAGCAGTGATGGTCGGGGGCCGAACACCGGGGAGCTGTTTTTT
TRBV7-2,TRBD1,TRBJ2-7,-,14,CASSLSPGGYEQYF,TGTGCCAGCAGCTTATCCCCAGGGGGCTACGAGCAGTACTTC
TRBV5-6,-,TRBJ1-2,-,12,CASSSGRYGYTF,TGTGCCAGCAGCTCGGGACGCTATGGCTACACCTTC
TRBV5-1,TRBD1,TRBJ2-3,-,12,CASSLDRDRGVF,TGCGCCAGCAGCTTGGACCGGGACAGGGGGGTCTTT
TRBV7-3,-,TRBJ2-1,-,13,CASSLAGGNEQFF,TGTGCCAGCAGCTTAGCCGGGGGCAATGAGCAGTTCTTC
TRBV7-9,-,TRBJ1-4,-,13,CASNRGLNEKLFF,TGTGCCAGCAACCGGGGCCTTAATGAAAAACTGTTTTTT
TRBV19,TRBD2,TRBJ2-7,-,15,CASSRGRASSYEQYF,TGTGCCAGTAGTCGCGGGAGGGCCTCGTCCTACGAGCAGTACTTC
TRBV2,TRBD2,TRBJ2-3,-,17,CASSVLGTSGIPDTQYF,TGTGCCAGCAGTGTTCTAGGGACTAGCGGTATACCAGATACGCAGTATTTT
TRBV15,TRBD2,TRBJ2-2,-,17,CATSRHLAGGYTGELFF,TGTGCCACCAGCAGGCACCTAGCGGGAGGATACACCGGGGAGCTGTTTTTT
TRBV6-5,-,TRBJ1-1,few,14,CASSYREGYTEAFF,TGTGCCAGCAGTTACCGCGAGGGGTACACTGAAGCTTTCTTT
TRBV7-9,-,TRBJ2-5,-,13,CASSLGTAQTQYF,TGTGCCAGCAGCTTAGGGACTGCTCAGACCCAGTACTTC
TRBV28,-,TRBJ1-2,-,12,CASSPDSYGYTF,TGTGCCAGCAGTCCTGACAGCTATGGCTACACCTTC
TRBV5-1,-,TRBJ1-1,-,17,CASSVDSRTLTAGWAFF,TGCGCCAGCAGCGTTGATTCCCGGACATTAACGGCTGGGTGGGCTTTCTTT
TRBV7-9,-,TRBJ2-5,-,15,CASSSLKGSRETQYF,TGTGCCAGCAGCTCGCTTAAGGGTTCGAGGGAGACCCAGTACTTC
TRBV30,-,TRBJ1-5,-,17,CAWSAKGTFYSNQPQHF,TGTGCCTGGAGTGCAAAAGGGACGTTTTATAGCAATCAGCCCCAGCATTTT
TRBV30,-,TRBJ2-5,once,13,CAWGRTVQETQYF,TGTGCCTGGGGGAGGACTGTACAAGAGACCCAGTACTTC
TRBV7-9,-,TRBJ1-5,-,13,CASSSGLDQPQHF,TGTGCCAGCAGCTCAGGGTTGGATCAGCCCCAGCATTTT
TRBV6-1,TRBD2,TRBJ2-7,once,15,CASSTRTSGRIETYF,TGTGCCAGCAGTACCCGGACTAGCGGGAGAATCGAGACGTACTTC
TRBV28,-,TRBJ1-1,few,12,CASSPLETEAFF,TGTGCCAGCAGTCCACTTGAGACTGAAGCTTTCTTT
TRBV7-9,TRBD2,TRBJ2-4,once,17,CASSPASGRWAKNIQYF,TGTGCCAGCAGCCCCGCTAGCGGGAGATGGGCCAAAAACATTCAGTACTTC
TRBV19,-,TRBJ2-3,-,17,CASSSLGGPRDTDTQYF,TGTGCCAGTAGTTCCTTGGGGGGGCCTAGGGACACAGATACGCAGTATTTT
TRBV7-9,-,TRBJ2-5,-,12,CASSLFRETQYF,TGTGCCAGCAGCTTATTCCGCGAGACCCAGTACTTC